This T cell receptor (beta chain) was observed in a study of T cell repertoires in cytomegalovirus infection. Points from the study as a whole: Across the ex vivo response, the dominant clonotypes were HLA-C-restricted CMV-specific TCR beta clonotypes.

CDR1 is LGHNA, CDR2 YNFKEQ, per germline. This CDR3 is 16 amino acids long. V lost 0 bases and J lost 2, with 13 bases in between. This clonotype was detected ten times or more. The antigen remains unidentified. Via MiXCR, TCRdb re-called the reads, giving one row per CDR3 protein. This repertoire shows 450,000 to 600,000 distinct CDR3 sequences, roughly 12% found once; its top ten account for roughly a tenth. V and J are TRBV4-2 and TRBJ2-5; D is perhaps TRBD2 (6 bases). Sequenced: PBMCs. This TCR derives from a human donor in good health (CMV status not recorded). Some clones in this sample may be carry-over from other donors' samples. The CDR3 DNA follows: TGTGCCAGCAGCCAAGATTGGAGGGGCGCACAAGAGACCCAGTACTTC. It encodes CASSQDWRGAQETQYF.